These 22 T cell receptor beta chains came from one sample sequenced in a study of beta chain features in type 1 diabetes. These receptors have no known antigen. Findings of the study overall: Shortening that was moderate but significant affected the TCRB CDR3s of Type 1 diabetes patients in all four CD4+ subsets.

Reverse transcription of all isolated RNA meant that expressed TCRB transcripts were sequenced. Profiled with immunoSEQ multiplex PCR; TCRdb holds only in-frame clones, not every one. This sample has over 25,000 clones, with 56% found just once. Specimen: Tregs from blood. The receptor source for this set is a woman between 18 and 29 years old with type 1 diabetes.

CDR3 loop: CASSVGLAEGVQFF. The CDR3 coding sequence is TGTGCCAGCAGCGTCGGACTAGCGGAGGGGGTGCAGTTCTTC. The chain joins TRBV9 to TRBJ2-1; TRBD2 aligns across 10 bases. The CDR3 has 14 residues. Germline assignment: CDR1 SGDLS and CDR2 YYNGEE. Trimming at V came to 2 bases and at J to 12 bases, leaving 8 bases not matched to a gene. The full variable domain, with the rest looked up from reference TRBV9 and TRBJ2-1, is DSGVTQTPKHLITATGQRVTLRCSPRSGDLSVYWYQQSLDQGLQFLIQYYNGEERAKGNILERFSAQQFPDLHSELNLSSLELGDSALYFCASSVGLAEGVQFFGPGTRLTVL.

The chain has TRBV6-5 and TRBJ2-7; no reliable D call. Germline V gene data show CDR1 as MNHEY and CDR2 as SVGAGI. The germline V and J ends were trimmed by 1 base and 6 bases, with 4 bases remaining between them. The CDR3 sequence is 11 residues long. Here the CDR3 DNA reads TGTGCCAGCAGTTACTTGGCCGAGCAGTACTTC. The encoded protein is CASSYLAEQYF.

The CDR3 DNA sequence: TGTGCCAGCCTACCCGGGACAAATCAAGATACGCAGTATTTT. This sequence encodes CASLPGTNQDTQYF. V usage is TRBV28 and J usage is TRBJ2-3, with D maybe TRBD1 (6 bases). This CDR3 region has 14 residues. V lost 8 bases and J 5 bases, leaving 17 bases between the germline ends. CDR1 is MDHEN, CDR2 SYDVKM, per germline. Full variable domain (outside the CDR3, taken from reference TRBV28 and TRBJ2-3): DVKVTQSSRYLVKRTGEKVFLECVQDMDHENMFWYRQDPGLGLRLIYFSYDVKMKEKGDIPEGYSVSREKKERFSLILESASTNQTSMYLCASLPGTNQDTQYFGPGTRLTVL.

This clone came up a few times. The chain has TRBV5-1 and TRBJ2-7; TRBD1 agrees at 9 bases. CDR1 is SGHRS, CDR2 YFSETQ, per germline. J lost 4 bases, V lost 3 bases, and 5 bases had no gene match. The CDR3 runs to 14 residues. The CDR3 region has the DNA TGCGCCAGCAGCTCCGGGACAGGGATGTACGAGCAGTACTTC. This translates into CASSSGTGMYEQYF. The full variable domain, in which reference TRBV5-1 and TRBJ2-7 provide the parts outside the CDR3, is KAGVTQTPRYLIKTRGQQVTLSCSPISGHRSVSWYQQTPGQGLQFLFEYFSETQRNKGNFPGRFSGRQFSNSRSEMNVSTLELGDSALYLCASSSGTGMYEQYFGPGTRLTVT.

V and J are TRBV5-1 and TRBJ2-7; TRBD1 aligns across 7 bases. V shed 0 bases and J 3 bases; nucleotides not matched to a gene: 3. CDR1 is SGHRS, CDR2 YFSETQ, per germline. The CDR3 is 14 amino acids. The CDR3 bases are TGCGCCAGCAGCTTGGAGGGGGCGGGCTACGAGCAGTACTTC. Protein: CASSLEGAGYEQYF.

This clone appeared a few times. The chain employs TRBV9 and TRBJ2-1; the D gene is possibly TRBD2 (5 bases). The germline gives CDR1 SGDLS, CDR2 YYNGEE. The germline V and J ends were trimmed by 4 bases and 4 bases, with 15 bases remaining between them. The CDR3 is 15 residues long. This CDR3 reads CASSIDYPPYNEQFF. For the CDR3, the DNA is TGTGCCAGCAGCATAGACTACCCTCCTTACAATGAGCAGTTCTTC.

This rearrangement joins TRBV11-1 to TRBJ2-1; D gene unclear. Germline values: CDR1 SGHAT, CDR2 FQDESV (reference sequence). The CDR3 runs to 13 residues. With 4 bases removed from V and 8 bases from J, the gap between germline ends came to 12 bases. CDR3 amino acids: CASSSPPGYEQFF. Here the CDR3 DNA reads TGTGCCAGCAGCTCCCCCCCCGGGTATGAGCAGTTCTTC. The full variable domain, in which reference TRBV11-1 and TRBJ2-1 provide the parts outside the CDR3, is EAEVAQSPRYKITEKSQAVAFWCDPISGHATLYWYRQILGQGPELLVQFQDESVVDDSQLPKDRFSAERLKGVDSTLKIQPAELGDSAMYLCASSSPPGYEQFFGPGTRLTVL.

The rearrangement links TRBV18 to TRBJ1-1; D possibly corresponds to TRBD1 (5 bases). The CDR3 runs to 14 residues. The germline V and J ends were trimmed by 5 bases and 4 bases, with 14 bases remaining between them. Germline V gene sequence: CDR1 KGHSH, CDR2 LQKENI. As DNA, the CDR3 is TGTGCCAGCTCATTCTCGACCCAGGGCACTGAAGCTTTCTTT. The encoded protein is CASSFSTQGTEAFF.

The rearrangement links TRBV19 to TRBJ2-1, with 10 bases that match TRBD1. The germline V gene has CDR1 LNHDA and CDR2 SQIVND (reference sequence). J lost 4 bases, V lost 7 bases, and 10 bases had no gene match. The CDR3 has 16 residues. CDR3 in amino acids: CASKIGGTGVYNEQFF. Here the CDR3 DNA reads TGTGCCAGTAAAATAGGGGGGACAGGGGTGTACAATGAGCAGTTCTTC.

V usage is TRBV6-5 and J usage is TRBJ2-7, with TRBD1 matching over 8 bases. Unmatched junction bases numbered 8, after V lost 6 bases and J lost 4 bases. CDR1 is MNHEY, CDR2 SVGAGI, per germline. CDR3 length: 14 amino acids. The CDR3: CASRPGTGAYEQYV. The DNA of the CDR3 is TGTGCCAGCAGGCCCGGGACAGGAGCGTACGAGCAGTACGTC.

The chain joins TRBV18 to TRBJ2-7; 7 bases map to TRBD2. J was trimmed by 2 bases and V by 1 base; bases with no gene match: 2. Looked up from germline, CDR1 is KGHSH and CDR2 is LQKENI. The CDR3 covers 14 residues. Written as DNA, the CDR3 is TGTGCCAGCTCACCACTAGCGGGCCCCTACGAGCAGTACTTC. It yields the protein CASSPLAGPYEQYF.

This clone was counted between two and nine times. The CDR3 loop reads CASSFGGYNEQFF. The CDR3 DNA follows: TGCGCCAGCAGCTTTGGCGGATACAATGAGCAGTTCTTC. V is TRBV5-1 and J is TRBJ2-1, with D unresolved. Germline loops: CDR1 SGHRS, CDR2 YFSETQ. This CDR3 is built from 13 residues. With 2 bases removed from V and 4 bases from J, the gap between germline ends came to 7 bases.

This clone was seen a few times. V gene TRBV5-8 combines with J gene TRBJ2-3; maybe TRBD1 (5 bases). Trimming shortened V by 0 bases and J by 6 bases, and 11 bases separated the two germline ends. Germline assignment: CDR1 SGHTS and CDR2 YDEGEE. This CDR3 spans 14 amino acids. CDR3 DNA sequence: TGTGCCAGCAGCTTGGACTCACACAGGGATACGCAGTATTTT. This gives the protein CASSLDSHRDTQYF.

The chain employs TRBV27 and TRBJ2-2; 11 bases align to TRBD2. The CDR3 is made up of 18 amino acids. The germline gives CDR1 MNHEY, CDR2 SMNVEV (reference sequence). V lost 3 bases, J lost 3 bases, and 9 bases stayed unmatched. CDR3 protein: CASSFLFSGRAHTGELFF. Here the CDR3 DNA reads TGTGCCAGCAGTTTCCTCTTTAGCGGGAGGGCTCACACCGGGGAGCTGTTTTTT.

The chain links TRBV7-2 to TRBJ1-5; no clear D. With 5 bases removed from V and 3 bases from J, the gap between germline ends came to 5 bases. Germline V gene lookup returns CDR1 SGHTA and CDR2 FQGNSA. There are 12 residues in the CDR3. CDR3 nucleotides: TGTGCCAGCAGCCCAGACAATCAGCCCCAGCATTTT. Translating gives CASSPDNQPQHF.

This clone was seen a handful of times. The rearrangement uses TRBV6-5 and TRBJ1-2; D is unresolved. CDR3 length: 13 residues. Germline CDR1 is MNHEY and CDR2 is SVGAGI. The V end lost 2 bases, the J end lost 4 bases, and 8 bases lay between the germline ends. The CDR3 DNA follows: TGTGCCAGCAGTTACGGGCCTATCTATGGCTACACCTTC. Translating it yields CASSYGPIYGYTF.

There are a few counts of this clone. The CDR3 spells CASSAWGSVTDTQYF. The CDR3 DNA is TGTGCCAGCAGCGCTTGGGGTAGCGTCACAGATACGCAGTATTTT. The chain carries TRBV7-3 and TRBJ2-3; tentative D call: TRBD2 (5 bases). CDR1 is SGHTA and CDR2 is FQGTGA in the germline V gene. The CDR3 has 15 amino acids. Trimming stripped 5 bases from V and 2 bases from J, with 14 bases between.

The rearrangement uses TRBV28 and TRBJ1-3, with 8 bases matching TRBD1. Trimming took 3 bases from V and 0 from J; bases not matched to a gene: 4. CDR1 and CDR2 (germline): MDHEN, SYDVKM. This CDR3 spans 16 amino acids. CDR3 bases: TGTGCCAGCAGTTTTTTTGGACAGGGCTCTGGAAACACCATATATTTT. Translating gives CASSFFGQGSGNTIYF.

The CDR3 is CASRSNTRQGGTEAFF. The CDR3 nucleotides are TGTGCCAGCAGAAGCAACACGCGGCAGGGTGGTACTGAAGCTTTCTTT. The V and J genes are TRBV28 and TRBJ1-1; D is possibly TRBD1 (5 bases). V was shortened by 6 bases and J by 5 bases, with 22 bases between the two germline ends. From germline, CDR1 is MDHEN and CDR2 SYDVKM. The CDR3 spans 16 residues.

The chain has TRBV4-2 and TRBJ2-3; D is perhaps TRBD2 (5 bases). The CDR3 has 16 residues. V gave up 1 base and J gave up 0 bases, with 11 bases separating them. The germline V gene encodes CDR1 LGHNA and CDR2 YNFKEQ. The CDR3 protein is CASSQGVSGSTDTQYF. The CDR3 DNA follows: TGTGCCAGCAGCCAAGGAGTAAGCGGAAGCACAGATACGCAGTATTTT.

This clone was seen only once. The V call is TRBV10-3, the J call TRBJ2-1; 8 nucleotides match TRBD2. Germline CDR1 reads ENHRY; CDR2 reads SYGVKD. The CDR3 extends over 17 amino acids. V dropped 0 bases and J dropped 4; count of bases not matched to a gene: 8. Here the CDR3 DNA reads TGTGCCATCAGTGAGTCTGCTAGCGGGCGCGATTACAATGAGCAGTTCTTC. This translates into CAISESASGRDYNEQFF.

The chain has TRBV30 and TRBJ2-4; D is uncertain. V was shortened by 0 bases and J by 8 bases, with 5 bases between the two germline ends. Germline CDR1 GTSNPN, CDR2 SVGIG (reference sequence). CDR3 length equals 11 residues. CDR3 sequence: CAWSVRDIQYF. The CDR3 DNA is TGTGCCTGGAGTGTAAGAGACATTCAGTACTTC.